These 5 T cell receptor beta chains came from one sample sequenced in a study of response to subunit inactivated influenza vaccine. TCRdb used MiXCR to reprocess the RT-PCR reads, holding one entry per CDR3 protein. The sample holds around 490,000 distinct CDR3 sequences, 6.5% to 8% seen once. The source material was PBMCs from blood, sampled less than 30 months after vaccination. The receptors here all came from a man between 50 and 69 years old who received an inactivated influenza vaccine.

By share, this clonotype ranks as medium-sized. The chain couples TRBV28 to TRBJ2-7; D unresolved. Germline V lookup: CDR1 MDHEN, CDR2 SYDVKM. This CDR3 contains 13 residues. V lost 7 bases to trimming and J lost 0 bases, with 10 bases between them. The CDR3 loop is CASTHPASYEQYF. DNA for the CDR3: TGTGCCAGCACCCACCCAGCCTCCTACGAGCAGTACTTC.

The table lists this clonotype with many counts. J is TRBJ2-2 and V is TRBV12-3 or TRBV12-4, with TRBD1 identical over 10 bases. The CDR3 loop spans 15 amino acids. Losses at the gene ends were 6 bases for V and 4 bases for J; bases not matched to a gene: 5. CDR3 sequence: CASSLRTGGTGELFF. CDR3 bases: TGTGCCAGCAGCTTAAGGACAGGGGGCACCGGGGAGCTGTTTTTT.

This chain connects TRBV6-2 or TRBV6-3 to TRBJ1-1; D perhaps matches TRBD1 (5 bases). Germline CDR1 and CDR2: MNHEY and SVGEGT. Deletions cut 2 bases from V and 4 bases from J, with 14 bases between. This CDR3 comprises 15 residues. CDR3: CASSYNQGVGTEAFF. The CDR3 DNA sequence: TGTGCCAGCAGTTACAATCAGGGTGTGGGCACTGAAGCTTTCTTT.

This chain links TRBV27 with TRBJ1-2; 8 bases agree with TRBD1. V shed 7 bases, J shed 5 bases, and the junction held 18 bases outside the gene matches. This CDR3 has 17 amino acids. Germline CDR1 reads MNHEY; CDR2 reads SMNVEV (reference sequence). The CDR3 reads CASTTWGRQGQGYGYTF. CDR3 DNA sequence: TGTGCCAGCACGACTTGGGGTAGACAGGGGCAGGGGTATGGCTACACCTTC.

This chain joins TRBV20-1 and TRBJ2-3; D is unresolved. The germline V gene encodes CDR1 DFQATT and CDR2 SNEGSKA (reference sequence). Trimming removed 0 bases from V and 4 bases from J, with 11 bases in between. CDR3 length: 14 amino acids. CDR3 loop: CSARDTGLADTQYF. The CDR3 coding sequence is TGCAGTGCTAGAGATACGGGTTTGGCAGATACGCAGTATTTT.